This section outlines one T cell receptor beta chain sequence together with its context. Antigen unknown. V dropped 5 bases and J dropped 1 base, with 11 bases sitting between them. The CDR3 is made up of 14 amino acids. Germline V CDR1 and CDR2: LGHNA, YNFKEQ. These data belong to a study of OX40 agonist ivuxolimab in advanced cancers. General study results and limits: Researchers did not determine the expanded peripheral T cells' antigen specificity.

Repertoires were generated with immunoSEQ multiplex PCR, while TCRdb's copy carries only in-frame clones and drops some. The profile covers 15,000 to 20,000 clones, with 80% to 90% appearing a single time and under 35% taken by the ten largest. This TCR came from an adult with an advanced solid tumor such as melanoma, head and neck, liver or kidney cancer. The chain combines TRBV4-2 with TRBJ1-1; D unresolved. The material sequenced was CD4+ or CD8+ T cells sorted from blood, taken in a trial of the OX40 agonist ivuxolimab. The CDR3: CASSFRTENTEAFF. The CDR3 coding sequence is TGTGCCAGCAGCTTCCGGACGGAGAACACTGAAGCTTTCTTT.